This T cell receptor beta chain was documented in a study of T-cell reconstitution after alpha-beta-depleted transplantation in children listed by TCRdb under 2016. About the investigation overall: Using TCR repertoire profiling, the study followed T-cell immune reconstitution in a quantitative way in children after TCRalphabeta/CD19-depleted allogeneic hematopoietic cell transplantation.

The library was produced with PCR. Sequenced on an Illumina HiSeq 2500. Molecular barcoding was employed in the preparation of TCR libraries, with unique molecular identifiers being used to normalize TCRbeta repertoire quantification. TCRdb handled the public reads itself, with Q25 trimming in fastp and clone calling in MiXCR, and kept productive beta chains. When rows share a CDR3 protein, they turn into one entry using the most common DNA and genes. Here the sample has roughly 350,000 distinct CDR3 sequences; about 9.3% occur a single time. Of the sample, under 3% is held by the ten largest clones. This clonotype came up a few times. Its antigen has not been determined. No base quality information exists; no much larger clone differs at one position. The CDR3, from cysteine to phenylalanine, totals 17 residues. Of all the DNA, just the CDR3 is kept, 51 bases in frame from base 1. CDR1 and CDR2 (SEHNR, FQNEAQ) derive from the germline V gene (reference sequence). After removal of 5 bases from V and 0 bases from J, the junction retains 10 bases not matched to a gene.

This TCR derives from a human donor who donated a stem cell graft to a child with acute lymphoblastic leukemia. Here the chain combines TRBV7-9 and TRBJ2-1, and 7 junctional nucleotides match TRBD2. Sequences were derived from PBMCs from the stem cell graft donor, sampled from the stem cell graft. The CDR3 protein sequence reads: CASSPPISGYSYNEQFF. The sequenced DNA is TGTGCCAGCAGCCCCCCCATTAGCGGGTACTCCTACAATGAGCAGTTCTTC.